Below, 27 T cell receptor beta chains from the same sample are listed, as sequenced in a study of T cells in localized non-small cell lung cancer (dated by TCRdb to the early 2020s). Libraries were built with the immunoSEQ multiplex PCR assay. In its TCRdb copy, this immuneACCESS table keeps in-frame sequences only and misses some clones. Where compared with another copy, unresolved V genes explain less than half of these, and the others have no known cause. Here the sample has 25,000 to 30,000 clones; approximately 83% occur a single time. Of the sample, roughly 4.8% falls within the top ten clones. The sample consisted of peripheral blood mononuclear cells, taken before any cancer treatment. The receptors derive from a man aged 35-69 years with stage III lung adenocarcinoma.

The V gene is TRBV28, the J gene TRBJ1-5; D is unresolved. Germline loops: CDR1 MDHEN, CDR2 SYDVKM. Trimming left V 5 bases short and J 4 bases short, with 12 bases between. The CDR3 spans 14 residues. The CDR3 bases are TGTGCCAGCAGTCTACTTCAGGAGAATCAGCCCCAGCATTTT. The encoded protein is CASSLLQENQPQHF.

The genes are TRBV21-1 and TRBJ2-1; TRBD2 is the table's D call and was not checked against the DNA. TRBV21-1 constitutes a pseudogene. This CDR3 comprises 19 residues. This CDR3 reads CASSTNGGKLGRLWNEQFF. CDR3 nucleotide sequence: TGTGCCAGCAGCACAAATGGGGGGAAACTCGGGAGGCTCTGGAATGAGCAGTTCTTC.

The V gene is TRBV2, the J gene TRBJ1-2; 8 bases are a match to TRBD1. The CDR3 has 14 amino acids. After removal of 5 bases from V and 6 bases from J, the junction contained 8 bases not matched to a gene. CDR1 and CDR2 (germline): SNHLY, FYNNEI. The CDR3 protein is CASSLDRVVNGYTF. In DNA, the CDR3 is TGTGCCAGCAGTTTGGACAGGGTGGTTAATGGCTACACCTTC.

This clone was picked up a small number of times. The rearrangement links TRBV4-1 to TRBJ2-5; D call uncertain. CDR3 size: 16 residues. Trimming removed 0 bases at V and 1 base at J, with 12 bases between. In germline, CDR1 is MGHRA, CDR2 YSYEKL. This CDR3 is CASSQEGRPPQETQYF. The CDR3 DNA follows: TGCGCCAGCAGCCAAGAAGGTCGCCCACCCCAAGAGACCCAGTACTTC.

This clone was observed a single time. V usage is TRBV15 and J usage is TRBJ1-2; D gene unclear. This CDR3 comprises 15 residues. V lost 0 bases and J 1 base, leaving 9 bases between the germline ends. Germline loops: CDR1 LNHNV, CDR2 YYDKDF (reference sequence). The CDR3 loop reads CATSREYGINYGYTF. The DNA for the CDR3 is TGTGCCACCAGCAGAGAGTATGGTATTAACTATGGCTACACCTTC.

V and J are TRBV6-5 and TRBJ1-1; 7 positions match TRBD1. Germline CDR1 MNHEY, CDR2 SVGAGI. V gave up 6 bases and J gave up 4 bases; unmatched junction bases: 8. The CDR3 has 14 amino acids. The chain's CDR3 is CASRDQQGITEAFF. The CDR3 DNA sequence: TGTGCCAGCAGGGATCAACAGGGGATCACTGAAGCTTTCTTT.

This chain connects TRBV7-9 to TRBJ1-6; D remains ambiguous. Trimming removed 1 base from V and 18 bases from J, with 13 bases in between. The CDR3 runs to 12 residues. Germline V gene sequence: CDR1 SEHNR, CDR2 FQNEAQ (reference sequence). CDR3 sequence: CASSLVGMSPHF. CDR3 in DNA: TGTGCCAGCAGCTTAGTAGGAATGTCGCCCCACTTT.

The chain has TRBV29-1 and TRBJ1-1, with D possibly being TRBD1 (5 bases). Trimming removed 0 bases at V and 4 bases at J, with 21 bases between. The CDR3 runs to 17 residues. CDR1 and CDR2 from the germline V gene are SQVTM and ANQGSEA. CDR3 in amino acids: CSVEEGLESGVITEAFF. The CDR3 coding sequence is TGCAGCGTTGAAGAGGGGCTGGAGTCTGGGGTAATCACTGAAGCTTTCTTT. Full variable domain (rest looked up from reference TRBV29-1 and TRBJ1-1): SAVISQKPSRDICQRGTSLTIQCQVDSQVTMMFWYRQQPGQSLTLIATANQGSEATYESGFVIDKFPISRPNLTFSTLTVSNMSPEDSSIYLCSVEEGLESGVITEAFFGQGTRLTVV.

This sequence joins TRBV5-1 and TRBJ1-4; D is unclear. Trimming took off 1 base at V and 5 bases at J, with 9 bases between the two ends. Germline V gives CDR1 SGHRS, CDR2 YFSETQ. CDR3 length: 14 residues. The CDR3 DNA follows: TGCGCCAGCAGCTTGATGGGAGGCAATGAAAAACTGTTTTTT. Translating it yields CASSLMGGNEKLFF.

V usage is TRBV5-1 and J usage is TRBJ2-1; no clear D gene. Germline V gives CDR1 SGHRS, CDR2 YFSETQ. The CDR3 length is 14 residues. Trimming took off 0 bases at V and 6 bases at J, with 10 bases between the two ends. The CDR3 DNA follows: TGCGCCAGCAGCTTGGAGGCTTTAGCCAATGAGCAGTTCTTC. Its translation is CASSLEALANEQFF. Supplemented by reference TRBV5-1 and TRBJ2-1, the full variable domain reads KAGVTQTPRYLIKTRGQQVTLSCSPISGHRSVSWYQQTPGQGLQFLFEYFSETQRNKGNFPGRFSGRQFSNSRSEMNVSTLELGDSALYLCASSLEALANEQFFGPGTRLTVL.

The chain uses TRBV19 and TRBJ2-7; no clear D. The CDR3 runs to 13 residues. The V gene lost 3 bases and the J gene lost 4 bases, with 10 bases spanning the gap. Germline V gene sequence: CDR1 LNHDA, CDR2 SQIVND (reference sequence). The CDR3, as DNA: TGTGCCAGTAGTATGTCGCCTGTATACGAGCAGTACGTC. Translation: CASSMSPVYEQYV.

Written as DNA, the CDR3 is TGTGCCAGCAGCTTTGGGGGGCCCTCTGGGGCCAACGTCCTGACTTTC. Protein product: CASSFGGPSGANVLTF. The chain has TRBV5-6 and TRBJ2-6; either TRBD1 or TRBD2 may supply D (6 bases each). In germline, CDR1 is SGHDT, CDR2 YYEEEE. The CDR3 has 16 amino acids. Trimming cost V 2 bases and J 0 bases, with 9 bases left between them.

CDR3 nucleotides: TGTGCCAGCAGCCCGAAGGGGACTAGCGGTTTCGATGAGCAGTTCTTC. It specifies CASSPKGTSGFDEQFF. The V call is TRBV6-4, the J call TRBJ2-1; TRBD2 agrees at 11 bases. Germline values: CDR1 MRHNA, CDR2 SNTAGT. CDR3 length: 16 amino acids. Trimming cost V 6 bases and J 8 bases; bases outside gene matches: 12.

V and J are TRBV7-2 and TRBJ1-2; D gene uncertain. This CDR3 contains 13 residues. Trimming stripped 2 bases from V and 4 bases from J, with 8 bases between. Germline-derived CDR1 and CDR2 are SGHTA and FQGNSA. The CDR3 spells CASSLPGPYGYTF. CDR3 coding DNA: TGTGCCAGCAGCTTACCGGGCCCCTATGGCTACACCTTC.

By share of the sample, this clone is medium-sized. V and J are TRBV6-1 and TRBJ2-6, with D unclear. The CDR3 length is 12 residues. Germline loops: CDR1 MNHNS, CDR2 SASEGT. V was pared by 8 bases and J by 0 bases, with 2 bases between. The CDR3 DNA sequence: TGTGCCAGCTCCTCTGGGGCCAACGTCCTGACTTTC. It is translated as CASSSGANVLTF.

The rearrangement joins TRBV7-9 to TRBJ1-1; D not resolved. Germline-derived CDR1 and CDR2 are SEHNR and FQNEAQ (reference sequence). The CDR3 runs to 13 residues. V lost 4 bases and J lost 1, with 7 bases in between. The CDR3 spells CASSSQGNTEAFF. Written as DNA, the CDR3 is TGTGCCAGCAGCTCCCAAGGGAACACTGAAGCTTTCTTT.

V and J are TRBV27 and TRBJ2-1; 10 bases are a match to TRBD2. The CDR3 extends over 16 amino acids. Germline V gives CDR1 MNHEY, CDR2 SMNVEV (reference sequence). V shed 4 bases, J shed 3 bases, and the junction held 6 bases outside the gene matches. The CDR3 sequence: CASSWVAGGLYNEQFF. The CDR3 DNA reads TGTGCCAGCAGTTGGGTAGCGGGAGGTCTCTACAATGAGCAGTTCTTC.

V is TRBV5-1 and J is TRBJ1-2, with TRBD1 matching 7 bases. Germline values: CDR1 SGHRS, CDR2 YFSETQ. The V and J ends lost 2 bases and 1 base, in that order; junction bases with no gene match: 8. The CDR3 has 16 amino acids. CDR3 amino acids: CASSLTGETFNYGYTF. CDR3 in DNA: TGCGCCAGCAGCTTAACAGGGGAGACGTTTAACTATGGCTACACCTTC.

J is TRBJ1-6 and V is TRBV10-3, with 9 nucleotides matching TRBD1. CDR3 length: 13 residues. Trimming at V came to 11 bases and at J to 10 bases, leaving 9 bases not matched to a gene. Germline V gene lookup returns CDR1 ENHRY and CDR2 SYGVKD. The CDR3 protein is CAAGDRVGSPLHF. CDR3 nucleotide sequence: TGTGCCGCGGGGGACAGGGTAGGATCACCCCTCCACTTT.

This clone showed up just once. This chain links TRBV28 with TRBJ1-6; 8 nucleotides match TRBD1. The CDR3 length is 16 residues. The germline CDR1 and CDR2 sequences are MDHEN and SYDVKM. J gave up 4 bases and V 5 bases, and 7 bases lay outside the gene matches. The CDR3 here is CASSQGARGYNSPLHF. The CDR3 DNA is TGTGCCAGCAGTCAGGGGGCGCGAGGGTATAATTCACCCCTCCACTTT.

CDR3 in DNA: TGTGCCAGCAGTGACGTTGGACAGGCTGACTACACCTTC. Its translation is CASSDVGQADYTF. The chain links TRBV2 to TRBJ1-2, with 7 bases identical to TRBD1. V shed 3 bases, J shed 10 bases, and the junction held 8 bases outside the gene matches. The length of the CDR3 is 13 residues. CDR1 SNHLY and CDR2 FYNNEI come from the germline V gene.

The chain uses TRBV4-1 and TRBJ1-1; unclear D gene. This CDR3 comprises 16 residues. V lost 3 bases and J 1 base, leaving 15 bases between the germline ends. Germline V CDR1 and CDR2: MGHRA, YSYEKL. As DNA, the CDR3 is TGCGCCAGCAGCCACCCCCTCTTGAAGGGGAACACTGAAGCTTTCTTT. Translated, it gives CASSHPLLKGNTEAFF.

The chain links TRBV5-4 to TRBJ1-2, with D unclear. Between the trimmed V and J ends, which lost 4 bases and 8 bases, there was a span of 15 bases. CDR1 is SGHNT, CDR2 YYREEE, per germline (reference sequence). The CDR3 is 13 amino acids. The CDR3 DNA reads TGTGCCAGCAGCCCCGGAGGCCTTGTGGGCTACACCTTC. Translating it yields CASSPGGLVGYTF.

V is TRBV28 and J is TRBJ1-1; D gene ambiguous. Trimming took off 11 bases at V and 6 bases at J, with 13 bases between the two ends. The CDR3 has 11 amino acids. Germline CDR1 MDHEN, CDR2 SYDVKM. The CDR3 coding sequence is TGTGCCTGCCAAGAGGGCGCTGAAGCTTTCTTT. Translated, it gives CACQEGAEAFF. Full variable domain (missing parts from reference TRBV28 and TRBJ1-1): DVKVTQSSRYLVKRTGEKVFLECVQDMDHENMFWYRQDPGLGLRLIYFSYDVKMKEKGDIPEGYSVSREKKERFSLILESASTNQTSMYLCACQEGAEAFFGQGTRLTVV.

The V and J genes are TRBV6-1 and TRBJ2-2, with D possibly being TRBD1 or TRBD2 (6 bases each). CDR3 size: 15 residues. The germline CDR1 and CDR2 sequences are MNHNS and SASEGT. V lost 4 bases to trimming and J lost 3 bases, with 12 bases between them. The CDR3 coding sequence is TGTGCCAGCAGTGCGGGGGCTTTCTACACCGGGGAGCTGTTTTTT. As protein: CASSAGAFYTGELFF.

V usage is TRBV5-1 and J usage is TRBJ2-3; no clear D gene. Germline CDR1 SGHRS, CDR2 YFSETQ. The CDR3 has 14 residues. V was shortened by 6 bases and J by 3 bases, with 14 bases between the two germline ends. The CDR3 coding sequence is TGCGCCAGCACCCGGTGGGTCGGGACAGATACGCAGTATTTT. Protein sequence: CASTRWVGTDTQYF.

In its sample, this clone was seen a few times. The chain links TRBV28 to TRBJ1-5, with D unclear. The length of the CDR3 is 12 residues. Trimming removed 2 bases at V and 8 bases at J, with 7 bases between. From germline, CDR1 is MDHEN and CDR2 SYDVKM. The CDR3 spells CASSLPPEPQHF. As DNA, the CDR3 is TGTGCCAGCAGTTTACCCCCGGAGCCCCAGCATTTT.